This T cell receptor beta chain was sequenced during a study of T cell responses to AZD1222 COVID-19 vaccine. Background on the study: Some second doses came at about 4 weeks and others at about 12 weeks; these were pooled. Study-level findings and limits: Females outnumbered males among donors, who were mostly white British; clonal diversity was possibly underestimated. CD4 TCRs linked to vaccination spanned spike, dominating at 160-218 and 743-854.

The data were produced by immunoSEQ multiplex PCR, yet TCRdb's version contains in-frame clones alone and is incomplete. This table holds around 120,000 clones, roughly 90% found once. In the case of this clone: Its target is not known.

This specimen consisted of peripheral blood, obtained on day 0 of AZD1222 vaccination. The receptor was isolated from an adult in good health.

The DNA for the CDR3 is TGTGCCAGCAGTGAGCGCAGGGTGGGGCCATCCTACGAGCAGTACTTC. Amino acid sequence: CASSERRVGPSYEQYF. The chain combines TRBV6-1 with TRBJ2-7; the D gene is possibly TRBD1 (5 bases). V dropped 3 bases and J dropped 1 base, with 16 bases sitting between them. Germline lookup yields CDR1 MNHNS and CDR2 SASEGT. CDR3 length: 16 amino acids.